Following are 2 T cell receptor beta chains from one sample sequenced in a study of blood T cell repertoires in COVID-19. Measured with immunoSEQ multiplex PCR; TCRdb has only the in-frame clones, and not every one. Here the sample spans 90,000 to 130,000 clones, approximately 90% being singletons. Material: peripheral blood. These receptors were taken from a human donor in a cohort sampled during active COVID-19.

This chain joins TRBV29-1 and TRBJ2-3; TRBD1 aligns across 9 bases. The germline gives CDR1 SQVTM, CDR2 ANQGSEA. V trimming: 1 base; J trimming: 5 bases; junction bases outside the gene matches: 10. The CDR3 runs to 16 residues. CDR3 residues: CSVEGGDRVHQDTQYF. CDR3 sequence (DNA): TGCAGCGTTGAAGGAGGGGACAGGGTGCATCAAGATACGCAGTATTTT.

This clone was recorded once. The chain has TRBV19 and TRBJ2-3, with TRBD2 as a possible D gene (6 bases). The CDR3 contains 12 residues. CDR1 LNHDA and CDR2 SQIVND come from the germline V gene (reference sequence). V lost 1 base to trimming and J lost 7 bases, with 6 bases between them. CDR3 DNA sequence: TGTGCCAGTAGTATAGGGGACTATACGCAGTATTTT. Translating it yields CASSIGDYTQYF.